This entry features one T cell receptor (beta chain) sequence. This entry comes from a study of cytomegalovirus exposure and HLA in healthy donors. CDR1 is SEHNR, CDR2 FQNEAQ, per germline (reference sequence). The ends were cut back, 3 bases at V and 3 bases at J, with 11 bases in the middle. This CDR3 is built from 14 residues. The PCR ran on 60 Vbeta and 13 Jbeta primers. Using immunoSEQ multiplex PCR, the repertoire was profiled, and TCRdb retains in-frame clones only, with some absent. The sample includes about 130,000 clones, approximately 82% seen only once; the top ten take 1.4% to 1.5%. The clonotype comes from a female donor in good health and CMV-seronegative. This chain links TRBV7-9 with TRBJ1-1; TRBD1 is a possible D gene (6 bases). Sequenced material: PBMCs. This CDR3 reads CASSFTGRDTEAFF. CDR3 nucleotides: TGTGCCAGCAGCTTTACAGGGAGGGACACTGAAGCTTTCTTT.